The clone carrying this T cell receptor beta chain was observed a few times. The antigen remains unidentified. The length of the CDR3 is 16 residues. Trimming stripped 0 bases from V and 0 bases from J, with 9 bases between. The entry originates in a study of graft-versus-host responses after intestinal transplantation. As for the study in general: Anti-thymocyte globulin served as induction for all recipients, who then took tacrolimus and steroids for approximately 3 years. Findings and limits, study-wide: Some patients had graft-donor T cell macrochimerism. In their allografts, the ratios of graft-versus-host to host-versus-graft T cell clones were high. There was an association between peak levels of circulating GvH clones and early post-transplant HvG declines.

Post-transplant marrow was drawn from the posterior iliac crest or another site. The protocol was immunoSEQ multiplex PCR, while the TCRdb copy is restricted to in-frame clones and leaves out a portion. This table has roughly 70,000 clones, just under 95% appearing once. This sequence originates from a human patient who received an intestinal transplant, so some T cells may come from the graft donor. This chain links TRBV23-1 with TRBJ2-1; weak D call: TRBD1 (6 bases). TRBV23-1 counts as an open reading frame of uncertain function. This sample comprised bone marrow, obtained 700 to 850 days after intestinal transplantation. CDR3: CASSQSEDSSYNEQFF. CDR3 DNA: TGCGCCAGCAGTCAATCGGAGGACAGCTCCTACAATGAGCAGTTCTTC.